The 28 T cell receptor beta chains presented below share a single source sample, sequenced in a study of T cell responses to AZD1222 COVID-19 vaccine (dated by TCRdb to the early 2020s). What the time point label conveys for this sample: about 28 days (+/-7) after the second vaccine dose. Library generation was performed with the immunoSEQ multiplex PCR assay. The source is immuneACCESS, and TCRdb retained only in-frame sequences with V and J called. Part of the clones is not carried over; for the studies checked, unresolved V genes explain less than half of this, and the remainder is unexplained. This sample is represented by under 30,000 clones; around 83% of them were singletons. The ten most abundant clones make up almost 8% of the sample. Sequenced material: peripheral blood, taken 28 days after the second AZD1222 dose. These receptors all stem from an adult who received the AZD1222 COVID-19 vaccine.

This chain links TRBV25-1 with TRBJ1-2; 8 bases fit TRBD1. This CDR3 comprises 16 residues. J was trimmed by 7 bases and V by 2 bases; bases with no gene match: 12. Germline values: CDR1 MGHDK, CDR2 SYGVNS. This CDR3 is CASSEGTGLRAGGYTF. Written as DNA, the CDR3 is TGTGCCAGCAGTGAAGGGACAGGCCTAAGGGCGGGTGGCTACACCTTC.

This clone was detected only once. The chain recombines TRBV19 with TRBJ1-3; the D gene is possibly TRBD1 (5 bases). Germline V gene data show CDR1 as LNHDA and CDR2 as SQIVND (reference sequence). CDR3 length equals 16 residues. Deletions cut 8 bases from V and 0 bases from J, with 17 bases between. CDR3 DNA: TGTGCCAGTCACTGGTCAGGGATACGCTCTGGAAACACCATATATTTT. The encoded protein is CASHWSGIRSGNTIYF.

The rearrangement uses TRBV6-5 and TRBJ1-2; D is unresolved. The V end was cut by 2 bases, the J end by 4 bases, with 11 bases between. In germline, CDR1 is MNHEY, CDR2 SVGAGI. The CDR3 extends over 14 amino acids. Written as DNA, the CDR3 is TGTGCCAGCAGTTACAGCGGTCCGACCTATGGCTACACCTTC. As protein: CASSYSGPTYGYTF.

This clone ranks as medium-sized. This chain joins TRBV10-1 and TRBJ1-1, with D perhaps TRBD1 (6 bases). V lost 7 bases to trimming and J lost 1 base, with 7 bases between them. Germline V gene lookup returns CDR1 WNHNN and CDR2 SYGVQD (reference sequence). CDR3 length: 12 amino acids. CDR3 nucleotide sequence: TGCGCCAGCAAGACAGGGAACACTGAAGCTTTCTTT. Amino acid sequence: CASKTGNTEAFF.

The CDR3 DNA reads as TGTGCCAGCAGTCCCGGGGGGACTAGCGGGGTCTACGAGCAGTACTTC. Translated, it gives CASSPGGTSGVYEQYF. The chain is built from TRBV6-6 and TRBJ2-7; TRBD2 matches 13 bases. This CDR3 has 16 residues. Per the germline V gene, CDR1 is MNHNY and CDR2 is SVGAGI (reference sequence). The V gene end was trimmed by 5 bases and the J gene end by 3 bases; junction bases not matched to a gene: 7.

The V call is TRBV29-1, the J call TRBJ1-2; no firm D call. The CDR3 extends over 11 amino acids. V was shortened by 2 bases and J by 2 bases, with 3 bases between the two germline ends. Germline-derived CDR1 and CDR2 are SQVTM and ANQGSEA. CDR3 DNA: TGCAGCGTTGAACAGAACTATGGCTACACCTTC. It codes for CSVEQNYGYTF.

This clone was picked up one time. The rearrangement joins TRBV11-2 to TRBJ2-2; perhaps TRBD1 as D (5 bases). This CDR3 has 16 amino acids. V was shortened by 1 base and J by 4 bases, with 13 bases between the two germline ends. Germline V gene sequence: CDR1 SGHAT, CDR2 FQNNGV. The CDR3 bases are TGTGCCAGCAGCTTAGGTTTTCAGGGTGGCACCGGGGAGCTGTTTTTT. This translates into CASSLGFQGGTGELFF.

The rearrangement joins TRBV5-1 to TRBJ1-2; possibly TRBD1 for D (5 bases). CDR1 SGHRS and CDR2 YFSETQ come from the germline V gene. The V end was cut by 4 bases, the J end by 7 bases, with 17 bases between. CDR3 length: 14 residues. Here the CDR3 reads CASSPRSVGAGYTF. Here the CDR3 DNA reads TGCGCCAGCAGCCCTAGGTCGGTAGGGGCTGGCTACACCTTC.

The gene calls are TRBV28 and TRBJ1-5; D gene uncertain. CDR1 and CDR2 from the germline V gene are MDHEN and SYDVKM. This CDR3 is 12 amino acids long. Trimming removed 2 bases from V and 7 bases from J, with 6 bases in between. This CDR3 reads CASSLISQPQHF. CDR3 sequence (DNA): TGTGCCAGCAGTTTAATATCCCAGCCCCAGCATTTT.

This chain connects TRBV27 to TRBJ2-5, with a tentative D call TRBD1 (8 bases). Germline lookup yields CDR1 MNHEY and CDR2 SMNVEV (reference sequence). The CDR3 has 16 amino acids. The V gene lost 6 bases and the J gene lost 5 bases, with 22 bases spanning the gap. The CDR3 reads CASSQNRGGTWETQYF. The CDR3, as DNA: TGTGCCAGCAGCCAGAACAGGGGGGGAACCTGGGAGACCCAGTACTTC.

This clone was recorded only once. The chain combines TRBV7-2 with TRBJ1-4; D is possibly TRBD1 (5 bases). The CDR3 extends over 18 amino acids. The V gene's germline CDR1 is SGHTA and CDR2 FQGNSA. V was pared by 3 bases and J by 0 bases, with 17 bases between. The CDR3 bases are TGTGCCAGCAGCTTGGTCGGCGGGAGGGGCCCAACTAATGAAAAACTGTTTTTT. Its translation is CASSLVGGRGPTNEKLFF.

Only one count was recorded for this clone. The chain links TRBV7-9 to TRBJ2-1; no clear D gene. From germline, CDR1 is SEHNR and CDR2 FQNEAQ (reference sequence). The CDR3 sequence is 17 residues long. V lost 2 bases and J 7 bases, leaving 21 bases between the germline ends. CDR3 loop: CASSLFPPPRKWNEQFF. As DNA, the CDR3 is TGTGCCAGCAGCTTATTCCCACCCCCGAGGAAGTGGAATGAGCAGTTCTTC.

The chain joins TRBV19 to TRBJ2-7; possibly TRBD1 for D (5 bases). CDR1 is LNHDA and CDR2 is SQIVND in the germline V gene (reference sequence). V was cut by 6 bases and J by 0 bases, with 15 bases left in between. This CDR3 has 15 residues. The CDR3 spells CASSPGGARSYEQYF. As DNA, the CDR3 is TGTGCCAGTAGCCCCGGTGGGGCGCGCTCCTACGAGCAGTACTTC.

V gene TRBV25-1 combines with J gene TRBJ1-2; TRBD1 aligns across 9 bases. The CDR3 is 17 amino acids. Germline-derived CDR1 and CDR2 are MGHDK and SYGVNS. V shed 6 bases, J shed 4 bases, and the junction held 15 bases outside the gene matches. DNA of the CDR3: TGTGCCAGCAGCCTATACCTTCGACAGGGGGGAACCTATGGCTACACCTTC. Its protein product is CASSLYLRQGGTYGYTF.

This sequence joins TRBV27 and TRBJ1-6; 11 bases align to TRBD1. There are 17 residues in the CDR3. Germline-derived CDR1 and CDR2 are MNHEY and SMNVEV (reference sequence). Germline trimming cut 6 bases from V and 10 bases from J; bases unmatched to any gene: 14. CDR3 DNA sequence: TGTGCCAGCAGCGTAAGAATTTGGGACAGGGGGGAATCACCCCTCCACTTT. Protein sequence: CASSVRIWDRGESPLHF.

Only a few counts were recorded for this clone. CDR3 protein: CASSEYSTGGNQPQHF. CDR3 coding DNA: TGTGCCAGCAGTGAATATAGTACAGGGGGCAATCAGCCCCAGCATTTT. V and J are TRBV6-1 and TRBJ1-5; TRBD1 matches 7 bases. Germline V lookup: CDR1 MNHNS, CDR2 SASEGT. Trimming took 2 bases from V and 2 from J; bases not matched to a gene: 6. This CDR3 comprises 16 residues.

The chain has TRBV18 and TRBJ2-5; D is uncertain. Germline CDR1 and CDR2: KGHSH and LQKENI. This CDR3 comprises 14 residues. Trimming pared 2 bases from V and 1 base from J, leaving 8 bases between. The CDR3: CASSPNFGQETQYF. CDR3 coding DNA: TGTGCCAGCTCACCAAATTTCGGCCAAGAGACCCAGTACTTC.

This clone was counted once. This chain connects TRBV2 to TRBJ2-5; weak D call: TRBD2 (5 bases). Looked up from germline, CDR1 is SNHLY and CDR2 is FYNNEI. The CDR3 is 14 residues long. V shed 8 bases and J shed 1 base, with 14 bases lying between them. The CDR3 reads CASHPSRSQETQYF. CDR3 sequence (DNA): TGTGCCAGCCATCCTAGCAGATCCCAAGAGACCCAGTACTTC.

This clone was seen more than once but under ten times. The V call is TRBV4-1, the J call TRBJ2-1; D tentatively reads TRBD1 or TRBD2 (5 bases each). Trimming removed 6 bases from V and 12 bases from J, with 18 bases in between. This CDR3 is built from 13 residues. The germline V gene encodes CDR1 MGHRA and CDR2 YSYEKL. DNA for the CDR3: TGCGCCAGCAGGTTCGTGGGGGAACTACGGCAGTTCTTC. It specifies CASRFVGELRQFF.

V usage is TRBV11-3 and J usage is TRBJ2-7; 7 positions agree with TRBD1. CDR3 length: 15 residues. Germline values: CDR1 SGHNT, CDR2 YENEEA. The V segment lost 5 bases and the J segment 6 bases; nucleotides outside the gene matches: 13. DNA of the CDR3: TGTGCCAGCAGCACGCACAGGGGTTCGGTGGGCGAGCAGTACTTC. Its translation: CASSTHRGSVGEQYF. The full variable domain, rest sourced from reference TRBV11-3 and TRBJ2-7, is EAGVVQSPRYKIIEKKQPVAFWCNPISGHNTLYWYLQNLGQGPELLIRYENEEAVDDSQLPKDRFSAERLKGVDSTLKIQPAELGDSAVYLCASSTHRGSVGEQYFGPGTRLTVT.

J is TRBJ2-3 and V is TRBV24-1; possible D gene TRBD2, 5 bases. The V end lost 3 bases, the J end lost 1 base, and 16 bases lay between the germline ends. The CDR3 consists of 17 residues. The germline V gene has CDR1 KGHDR and CDR2 SFDVKD. The CDR3 loop reads CATSDPRGGKGTDTQYF. The CDR3 nucleotides read TGTGCCACCAGTGATCCACGAGGAGGAAAGGGCACAGATACGCAGTATTTT.

The chain combines TRBV12-2 with TRBJ2-1; TRBD2 was called by the table and not checked on the DNA. TRBV12-2 is labeled a pseudogene. The CDR3 is made up of 18 amino acids. CDR3 loop: CASRLGRTREACYNEQFF. As DNA, the CDR3 is TGTGCAAGTCGCTTAGGACGGACTAGAGAGGCGTGTTACAATGAGCAGTTCTTC.

This chain links TRBV6-5 with TRBJ1-6, with D uncertain. The CDR3 spans 13 residues. Trimming removed 6 bases at V and 4 bases at J, with 7 bases between. Germline CDR1 MNHEY, CDR2 SVGAGI. CDR3 protein: CASRVVYNSPLHF. The CDR3 region has the DNA TGTGCCAGCAGGGTTGTTTATAATTCACCCCTCCACTTT.

V usage is TRBV25-1 and J usage is TRBJ2-7; the match to TRBD1 covers 9 bases. Trimming took 8 bases from V and 4 from J; bases not matched to a gene: 9. Germline V lookup: CDR1 MGHDK, CDR2 SYGVNS. This CDR3 spans 14 amino acids. The CDR3 coding sequence is TGTGCCAGCGGGGCACGGACAGGGGTGTACGAGCAGTACTTC. This gives the protein CASGARTGVYEQYF.

On this clone: The same CDR3 can be traced to other DNA sequences in this sample. The chain carries TRBV5-1 and TRBJ1-2; maybe TRBD1 (5 bases). The length of the CDR3 is 13 residues. The ends were cut back, 2 bases at V and 2 bases at J, with 7 bases in the middle. In germline, CDR1 is SGHRS, CDR2 YFSETQ. As DNA, the CDR3 is TGCGCCAGCAGCTTAGAGGGGAACTATGGCTACACCTTC. Translating it yields CASSLEGNYGYTF. The complete variable domain, with remaining parts taken from reference TRBV5-1 and TRBJ1-2, reads KAGVTQTPRYLIKTRGQQVTLSCSPISGHRSVSWYQQTPGQGLQFLFEYFSETQRNKGNFPGRFSGRQFSNSRSEMNVSTLELGDSALYLCASSLEGNYGYTFGSGTRLTVV.

The J gene is TRBJ1-5, the V gene TRBV7-9; 7 bases match TRBD1. The CDR3 loop spans 14 amino acids. Germline V lookup: CDR1 SEHNR, CDR2 FQNEAQ (reference sequence). Unmatched junction bases numbered 5, after V lost 4 bases and J lost 5 bases. Here the CDR3 reads CASSSTGSDQPQHF. For the CDR3, the DNA is TGTGCCAGCAGCTCGACAGGGTCGGATCAGCCCCAGCATTTT.

This chain connects TRBV3-1 (or the pseudogene TRBV3-2) to TRBJ2-7; 8 bases map to TRBD1. Germline trimming cut 4 bases from V and 4 bases from J; bases unmatched to any gene: 6. The length of the CDR3 is 14 residues. Germline V gene lookup returns CDR1 LGHDT and CDR2 YNNKEL (reference sequence). DNA of the CDR3: TGTGCCAGCAGCCCTCGGACAGGGTGGTACGAGCAGTACTTC. Translated: CASSPRTGWYEQYF.

The V and J genes are TRBV4-1 and TRBJ1-2; D not resolved. Germline CDR1 is MGHRA and CDR2 is YSYEKL. The CDR3 loop spans 14 amino acids. V lost 1 base and J 5 bases, leaving 11 bases between the germline ends. The CDR3 sequence: CASSQGQRLYGYTF. The CDR3 DNA reads TGCGCCAGCAGCCAAGGACAACGCCTTTATGGCTACACCTTC.